The next 4 T cell receptor beta chains were all read from a single sample in a study of T-cell reconstitution after alpha-beta-depleted transplantation in children. The TCRbeta library incorporated unique molecular identifiers. TCRdb called the PCR reads again in MiXCR, with one record for every CDR3 protein. This table holds 500,000 to 600,000 distinct CDR3 sequences, 18% found once. Material: PBMCs from the stem cell graft donor, obtained from the stem cell graft. These TCRs come from a human donor who donated a stem cell graft to a child with acute lymphoblastic leukemia.

This clonotype was picked up a small number of times. This chain links TRBV2 with TRBJ1-5; D gene uncertain. CDR1 is SNHLY, CDR2 FYNNEI, per germline. CDR3 length: 14 amino acids. The V end lost 3 bases, the J end lost 0 bases, and 6 bases lay between the germline ends. The CDR3 DNA reads as TGTGCCAGCAGTGATCCTATTAGCAATCAGCCCCAGCATTTT. Translation: CASSDPISNQPQHF.

The genes are TRBV15 and TRBJ2-1, with D possibly matching TRBD2 (5 bases). Trimming removed 1 base from V and 0 bases from J, with 10 bases in between. Germline CDR1 reads LNHNV; CDR2 reads YYDKDF (reference sequence). The CDR3 extends over 16 amino acids. The CDR3 DNA follows: TGTGCCACCAGCAGAGGGGCGACTAACTCCTACAATGAGCAGTTCTTC. This gives the protein CATSRGATNSYNEQFF.

There are a few counts of this clonotype. The rearrangement links TRBV11-2 to TRBJ2-1; D might be TRBD2 (5 bases). Germline assignment: CDR1 SGHAT and CDR2 FQNNGV. V was shortened by 7 bases and J by 15 bases, with 22 bases between the two germline ends. CDR3 length: 13 residues. The CDR3 region has the DNA TGTGCCAGCACCACCCCGGCCGGACTTTTGACGTTCTTC. It specifies CASTTPAGLLTFF.

This chain uses TRBV5-1 with TRBJ2-7; no clear D gene. V gave up 1 base and J gave up 2 bases, with 13 bases separating them. CDR3 size: 15 residues. Per germline, CDR1 SGHRS and CDR2 YFSETQ. CDR3 residues: CASSLSWIIAYEQYF. The DNA for the CDR3 is TGCGCCAGCAGCTTGTCCTGGATTATCGCCTACGAGCAGTACTTC.